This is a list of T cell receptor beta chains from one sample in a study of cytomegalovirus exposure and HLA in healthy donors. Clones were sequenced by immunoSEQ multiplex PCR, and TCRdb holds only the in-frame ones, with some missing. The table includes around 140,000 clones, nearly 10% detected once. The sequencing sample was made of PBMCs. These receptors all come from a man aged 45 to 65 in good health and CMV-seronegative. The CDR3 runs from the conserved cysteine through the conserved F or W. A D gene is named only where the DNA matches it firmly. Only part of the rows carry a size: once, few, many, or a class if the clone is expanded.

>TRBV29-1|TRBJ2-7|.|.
CSVTARAGPTYEQYF
TGCAGCGTTACCGCACGGGCAGGGCCCACCTACGAGCAGTACTTC
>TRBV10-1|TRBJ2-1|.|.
CASSDFRGNEQFF
TGCGCCAGCAGTGATTTCAGGGGCAATGAGCAGTTCTTC
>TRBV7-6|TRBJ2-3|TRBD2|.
CASSLVQLGLALGTDTQYF
TGTGCCAGCAGCTTAGTCCAACTGGGACTAGCCCTTGGCACAGATACGCAGTATTTT
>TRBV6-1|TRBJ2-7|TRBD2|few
CASRIDGGGHYEQYF
TGTGCCAGCAGGATCGACGGCGGGGGGCACTACGAGCAGTACTTC
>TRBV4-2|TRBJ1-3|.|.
CASSQDPQTGNTIYF
TGTGCCAGCAGCCAAGACCCCCAGACTGGAAACACCATATATTTT
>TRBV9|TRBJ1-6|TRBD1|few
CASSSGTGSYNSPLHF
TGTGCCAGCAGCTCCGGGACAGGGTCCTATAATTCACCCCTCCACTTT
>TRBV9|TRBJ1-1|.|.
CASSVGGTLNTEAFF
TGTGCCAGCAGCGTAGGGGGGACACTGAACACTGAAGCTTTCTTT
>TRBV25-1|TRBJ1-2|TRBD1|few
CASSQTGVYGYTF
TGTGCCAGCAGTCAGACAGGGGTCTATGGCTACACCTTC
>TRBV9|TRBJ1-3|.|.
CASRLRDTIYF
TGTGCCAGCAGGCTCAGGGACACCATATATTTT
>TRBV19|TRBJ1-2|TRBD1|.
CATARSQGDYGYTF
TGTGCCACCGCTAGATCACAGGGGGACTATGGCTACACCTTC
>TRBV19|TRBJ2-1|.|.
CASSLATHNEQFF
TGTGCCAGTAGTCTTGCTACTCACAATGAGCAGTTCTTC
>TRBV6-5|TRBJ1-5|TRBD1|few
CASGNRGRNQPQHF
TGTGCCAGCGGAAACAGGGGAAGAAATCAGCCCCAGCATTTT
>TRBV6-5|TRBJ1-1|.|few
CASSYSRRTPQEAFF
TGTGCCAGCAGTTACTCGCGGCGGACACCTCAGGAAGCTTTCTTT
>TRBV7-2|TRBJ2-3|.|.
CASSLVGDNLSTDTQYF
TGTGCCAGCAGCTTAGTGGGGGACAACCTCTCCACAGATACGCAGTATTTT
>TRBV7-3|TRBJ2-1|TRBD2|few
CASSLTLPSGGPGIDEQFF
TGTGCCAGCAGCTTAACACTCCCCTCGGGGGGGCCGGGAATAGATGAGCAGTTCTTC
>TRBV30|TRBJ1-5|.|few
CAWSVRRGHLLSNQPQHF
TGTGCCTGGAGTGTACGCAGGGGCCACTTGCTTAGCAATCAGCCCCAGCATTTT
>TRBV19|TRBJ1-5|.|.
CAGGGTYQPQHF
TGTGCGGGGGGAGGCACCTATCAGCCCCAGCATTTT
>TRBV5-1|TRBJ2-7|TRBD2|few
CASSLVPSGTSSYEQYF
TGCGCCAGCAGCTTGGTTCCTAGCGGGACGAGCTCCTACGAGCAGTACTTC
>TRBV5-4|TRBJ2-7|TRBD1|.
CASSPPFPGQGSYEQYF
TGTGCCAGCAGCCCCCCATTCCCGGGACAGGGGTCCTACGAGCAGTACTTC
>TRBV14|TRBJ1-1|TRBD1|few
CASSLTPGGDTEAFF
TGTGCCAGCAGCCTCACCCCAGGGGGCGACACTGAAGCTTTCTTT
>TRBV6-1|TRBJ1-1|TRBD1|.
CASIQGGGTEAFF
TGTGCCAGCATACAGGGGGGGGGCACTGAAGCTTTCTTT
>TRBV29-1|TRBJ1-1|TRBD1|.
CSARQGGNTEAFF
TGCAGCGCCAGACAGGGGGGGAACACTGAAGCTTTCTTT
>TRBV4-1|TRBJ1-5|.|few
CASSQDRGNQPQHF
TGCGCCAGCAGCCAAGATCGGGGGAATCAGCCCCAGCATTTT
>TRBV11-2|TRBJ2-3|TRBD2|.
CASSLVQAGADTQYF
TGTGCCAGCAGCTTAGTGCAAGCGGGGGCGGATACGCAGTATTTT
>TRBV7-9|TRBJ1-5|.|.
CASTRGARESPQHF
TGTGCCAGCACCCGGGGGGCCAGAGAAAGTCCCCAGCATTTT
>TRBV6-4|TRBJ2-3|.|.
CASSETGSTDTQYF
TGTGCCAGCAGTGAGACAGGTAGCACAGATACGCAGTATTTT
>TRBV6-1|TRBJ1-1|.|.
CASSQNRVEAFF
TGTGCCAGCAGCCAGAACAGGGTTGAAGCTTTCTTT
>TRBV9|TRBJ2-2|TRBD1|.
CASSVGRGSLAGELFF
TGTGCCAGCAGCGTTGGCAGGGGGTCATTGGCCGGGGAGCTGTTTTTT
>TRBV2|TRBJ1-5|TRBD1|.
CASSDRGRGNQPQHF
TGTGCCAGCAGTGACAGGGGGCGGGGCAATCAGCCCCAGCATTTT
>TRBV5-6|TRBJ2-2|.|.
CASSLVGRTTGELFF
TGTGCCAGCAGCTTGGTGGGCAGAACCACCGGGGAGCTGTTTTTT
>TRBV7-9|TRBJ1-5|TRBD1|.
CASSSTGGSESNQPQHF
TGTGCCAGCAGCTCAACAGGGGGCTCGGAGAGCAATCAGCCCCAGCATTTT
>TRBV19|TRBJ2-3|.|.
CASTSGLAPQHTQYF
.
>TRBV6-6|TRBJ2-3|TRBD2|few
CASTRGGATDTQYF
TGTGCCAGCACACGCGGGGGGGCCACAGATACGCAGTATTTT
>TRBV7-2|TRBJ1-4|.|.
CASSVGGSNEKLFF
TGTGCCAGCAGCGTTGGGGGGTCTAATGAAAAACTGTTTTTT
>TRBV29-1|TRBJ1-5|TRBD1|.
CSVGQGNNQPQHF
TGCAGCGTAGGACAGGGGAACAATCAGCCCCAGCATTTT
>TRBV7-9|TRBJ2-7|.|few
CASSQGLQIFYEQYF
TGTGCCAGCAGCCAGGGACTCCAAATTTTTTACGAGCAGTACTTC
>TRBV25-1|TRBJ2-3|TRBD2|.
CASSELGGASTDTQYF
TGTGCCAGCAGTGAACTCGGGGGGGCTAGCACAGATACGCAGTATTTT
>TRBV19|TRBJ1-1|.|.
CASWDFIGGNTEAFF
TGTGCCAGTTGGGACTTCATCGGGGGGAACACTGAAGCTTTCTTT
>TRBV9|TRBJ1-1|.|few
CASSVAHSNTEAFF
TGTGCCAGCAGCGTAGCGCACTCGAACACTGAAGCTTTCTTT
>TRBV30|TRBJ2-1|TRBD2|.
CAWRAPISGGNNEQFF
TGTGCCTGGAGGGCCCCCATTAGCGGGGGTAACAATGAGCAGTTCTTC
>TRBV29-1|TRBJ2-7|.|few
CSVSGGTQGHEQYF
TGCAGCGTCTCCGGCGGGACCCAGGGCCACGAGCAGTACTTC
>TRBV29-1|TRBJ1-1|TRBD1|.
CSVKGAPTEAFF
TGCAGCGTTAAGGGGGCTCCCACTGAAGCTTTCTTT
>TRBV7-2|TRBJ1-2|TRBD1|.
CASSLDGTGGNYGYTF
TGTGCCAGCAGCTTAGATGGTACAGGGGGCAACTATGGCTACACCTTC
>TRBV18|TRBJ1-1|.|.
CASSPRGNTEAFF
TGTGCCAGCTCACCAAGGGGGAACACTGAAGCTTTCTTT
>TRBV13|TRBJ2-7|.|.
CASSPGSGPYEQYF
TGTGCCAGCAGCCCGGGAAGCGGTCCCTACGAGCAGTACTTC
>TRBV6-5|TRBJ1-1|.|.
CASSYRGAGLNTEAFF
TGTGCCAGCAGTTACCGGGGGGCAGGACTGAACACTGAAGCTTTCTTT
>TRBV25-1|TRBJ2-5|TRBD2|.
CASSEGGGAVGETQYF
TGTGCCAGCAGTGAAGGGGGGGGTGCGGTAGGAGAGACCCAGTACTTC
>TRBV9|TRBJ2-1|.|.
CASSGTPGNEQFF
TGTGCCAGCAGCGGGACTCCTGGTAATGAGCAGTTCTTC
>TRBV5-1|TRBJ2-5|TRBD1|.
CASSLSDTGDFETQYF
TGCGCCAGCAGCCTTTCCGACACAGGGGATTTTGAGACCCAGTACTTC
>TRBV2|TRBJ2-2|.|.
CASSGRYSELFF
TGTGCCAGCAGTGGCCGCTACAGCGAGCTGTTTTTT